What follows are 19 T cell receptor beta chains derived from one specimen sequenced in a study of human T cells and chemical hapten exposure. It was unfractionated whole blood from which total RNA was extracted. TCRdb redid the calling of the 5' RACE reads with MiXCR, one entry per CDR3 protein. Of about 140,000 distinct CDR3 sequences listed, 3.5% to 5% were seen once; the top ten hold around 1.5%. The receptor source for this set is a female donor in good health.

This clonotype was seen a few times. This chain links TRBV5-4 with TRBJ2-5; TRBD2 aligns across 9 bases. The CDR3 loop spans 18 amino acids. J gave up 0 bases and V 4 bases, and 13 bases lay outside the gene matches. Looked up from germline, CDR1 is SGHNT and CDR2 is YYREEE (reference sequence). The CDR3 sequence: CASSRKGLLAGHQETQYF. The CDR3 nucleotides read TGTGCCAGCAGCCGGAAAGGTCTTCTAGCGGGGCACCAAGAGACCCAGTACTTC.

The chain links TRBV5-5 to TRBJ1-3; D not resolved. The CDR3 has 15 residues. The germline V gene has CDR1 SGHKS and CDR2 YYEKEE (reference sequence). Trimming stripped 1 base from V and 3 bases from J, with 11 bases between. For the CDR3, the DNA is TGTGCCAGCAGCTTGCCGGGAGGAGGTGGAAACACCATATATTTT. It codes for CASSLPGGGGNTIYF. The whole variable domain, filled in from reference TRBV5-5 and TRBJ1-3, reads DAGVTQSPTHLIKTRGQQVTLRCSPISGHKSVSWYQQVLGQGPQFIFQYYEKEERGRGNFPDRFSARQFPNYSSELNVNALLLGDSALYLCASSLPGGGGNTIYFGEGSWLTVV.

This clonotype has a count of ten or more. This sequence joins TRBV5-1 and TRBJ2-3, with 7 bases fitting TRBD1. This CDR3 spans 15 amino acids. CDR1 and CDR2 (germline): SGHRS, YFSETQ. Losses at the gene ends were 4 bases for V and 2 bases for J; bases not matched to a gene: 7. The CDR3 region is CASSLWTGPTDTQYF. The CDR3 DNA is TGCGCCAGCAGCCTGTGGACAGGACCCACAGATACGCAGTATTTT.

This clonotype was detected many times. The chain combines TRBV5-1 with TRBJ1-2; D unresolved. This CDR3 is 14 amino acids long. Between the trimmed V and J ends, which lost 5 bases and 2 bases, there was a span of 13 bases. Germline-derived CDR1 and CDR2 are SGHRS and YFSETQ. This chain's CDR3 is CASRTLTENYGYTF. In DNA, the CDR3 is TGCGCCAGCAGAACGTTGACGGAGAACTATGGCTACACCTTC.

CDR3 amino acids: CASSQDLPGARGNEQFF. In nucleotides, the CDR3 is TGCGCCAGCAGCCAAGATCTTCCGGGGGCCAGGGGTAATGAGCAGTTCTTC. The chain carries TRBV4-3 and TRBJ2-1, with D possibly called TRBD1 or TRBD2 (6 bases each). V lost 0 bases and J lost 7, with 19 bases in between. The CDR3 totals 17 residues. CDR1 is LGHNA and CDR2 is YSLEER in the germline V gene.

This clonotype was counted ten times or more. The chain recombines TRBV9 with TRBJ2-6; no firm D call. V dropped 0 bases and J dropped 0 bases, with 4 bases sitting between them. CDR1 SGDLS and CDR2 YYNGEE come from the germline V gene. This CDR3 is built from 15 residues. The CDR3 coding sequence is TGTGCCAGCAGCGTAGCCAGCTCTGGGGCCAACGTCCTGACTTTC. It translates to CASSVASSGANVLTF.

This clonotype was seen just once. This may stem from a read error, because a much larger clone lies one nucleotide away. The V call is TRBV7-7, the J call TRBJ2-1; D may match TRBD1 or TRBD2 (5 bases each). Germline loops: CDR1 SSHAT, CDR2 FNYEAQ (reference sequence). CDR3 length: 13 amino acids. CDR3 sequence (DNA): TGTGCCAGCAGCTTAGACTGGGGGAATGAGCAGTTATTC. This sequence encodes CASSLDWGNEQLF. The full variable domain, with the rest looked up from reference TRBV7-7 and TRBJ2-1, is GAGVSQSPRYKVTKRGQDVTLRCDPISSHATLYWYQQALGQGPEFLTYFNYEAQPDKSGLPSDRFSAERPEGSISTLTIQRTEQRDSAMYRCASSLDWGNEQLFGPGTRLTVL.

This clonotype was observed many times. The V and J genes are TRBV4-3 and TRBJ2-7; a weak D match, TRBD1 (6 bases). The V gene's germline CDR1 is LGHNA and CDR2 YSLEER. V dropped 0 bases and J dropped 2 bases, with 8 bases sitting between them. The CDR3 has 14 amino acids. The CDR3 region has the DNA TGCGCCAGCAGCCAAGAAACAGGGCCCTACGAGCAGTACTTC. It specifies CASSQETGPYEQYF.

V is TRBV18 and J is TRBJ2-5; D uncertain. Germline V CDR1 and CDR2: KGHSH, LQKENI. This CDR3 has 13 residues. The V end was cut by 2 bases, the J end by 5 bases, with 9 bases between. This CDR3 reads CASSPRSGETQYF. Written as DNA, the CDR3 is TGTGCCAGCTCACCAAGGAGTGGGGAGACCCAGTACTTC.

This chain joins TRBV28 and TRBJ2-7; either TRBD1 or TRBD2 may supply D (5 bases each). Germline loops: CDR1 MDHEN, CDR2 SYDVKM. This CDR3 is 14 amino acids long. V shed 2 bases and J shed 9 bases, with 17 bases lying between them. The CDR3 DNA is TGTGCCAGCAGTTTAGGGACGCGTTCCAGCGGGCAGTACTTC. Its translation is CASSLGTRSSGQYF.

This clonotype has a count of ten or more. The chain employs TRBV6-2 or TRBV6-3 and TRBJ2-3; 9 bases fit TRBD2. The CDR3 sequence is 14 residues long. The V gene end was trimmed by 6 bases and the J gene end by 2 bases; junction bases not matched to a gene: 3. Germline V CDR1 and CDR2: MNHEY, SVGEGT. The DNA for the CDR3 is TGTGCCAGCAGCCGCGGGGGGGCCACAGATACGCAGTATTTT. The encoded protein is CASSRGGATDTQYF.

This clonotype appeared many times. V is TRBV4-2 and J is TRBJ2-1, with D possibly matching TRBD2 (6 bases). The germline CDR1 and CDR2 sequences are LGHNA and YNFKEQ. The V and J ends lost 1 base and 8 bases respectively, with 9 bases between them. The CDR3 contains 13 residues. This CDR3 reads CASSQGLVHEQFF. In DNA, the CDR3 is TGTGCCAGCAGCCAAGGACTAGTCCATGAGCAGTTCTTC.

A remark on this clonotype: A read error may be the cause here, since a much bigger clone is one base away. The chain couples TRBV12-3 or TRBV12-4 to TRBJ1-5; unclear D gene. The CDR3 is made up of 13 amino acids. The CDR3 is CASSGISNQLQHF. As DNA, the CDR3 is TGTGCCAGCAGTGGCATTAGCAATCAGCTCCAGCATTTT.

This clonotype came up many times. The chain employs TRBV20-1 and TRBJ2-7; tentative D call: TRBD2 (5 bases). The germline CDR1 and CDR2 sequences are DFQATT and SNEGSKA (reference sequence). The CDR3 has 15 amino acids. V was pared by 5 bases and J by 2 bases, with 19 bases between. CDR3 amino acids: CSASIRETIAYEQYF. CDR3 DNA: TGCAGTGCTTCGATCCGGGAAACAATAGCCTACGAGCAGTACTTC.

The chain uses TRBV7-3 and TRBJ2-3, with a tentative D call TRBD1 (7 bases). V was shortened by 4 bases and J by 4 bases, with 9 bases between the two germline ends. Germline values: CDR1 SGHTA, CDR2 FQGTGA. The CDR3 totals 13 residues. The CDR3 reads CASSSGGSDTQYF. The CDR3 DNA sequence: TGTGCCAGCAGCTCAGGGGGGTCAGATACGCAGTATTTT.

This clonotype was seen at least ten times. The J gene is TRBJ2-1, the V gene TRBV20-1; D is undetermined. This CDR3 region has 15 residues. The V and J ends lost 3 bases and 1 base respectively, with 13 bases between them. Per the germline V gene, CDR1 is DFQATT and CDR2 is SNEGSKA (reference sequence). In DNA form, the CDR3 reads TGCAGTGCTAGGTCCCCCCTAGGATCCTACAATGAGCAGTTCTTC. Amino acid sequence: CSARSPLGSYNEQFF.

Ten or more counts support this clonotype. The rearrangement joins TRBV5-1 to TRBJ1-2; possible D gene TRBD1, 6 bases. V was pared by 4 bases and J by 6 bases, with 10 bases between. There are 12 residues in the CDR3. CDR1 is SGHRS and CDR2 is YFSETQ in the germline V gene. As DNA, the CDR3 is TGCGCCAGCAGCCTCCAGGGGAATGGCTACACCTTC. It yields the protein CASSLQGNGYTF.

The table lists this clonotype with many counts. This chain's CDR3 is CASSPAGDQPQHF. The CDR3, as DNA: TGTGCCAGCTCACCAGCAGGAGATCAGCCCCAGCATTTT. This chain uses TRBV18 with TRBJ1-5; no firm D call. Germline V CDR1 and CDR2: KGHSH, LQKENI. The CDR3 extends over 13 amino acids. V lost 2 bases and J 5 bases, leaving 7 bases between the germline ends. Combining the CDR3 with reference TRBV18 and TRBJ1-5 gives the whole variable domain NAGVMQNPRHLVRRRGQEARLRCSPMKGHSHVYWYRQLPEEGLKFMVYLQKENIIDESGMPKERFSAEFPKEGPSILRIQQVVRGDSAAYFCASSPAGDQPQHFGDGTRLSIL.

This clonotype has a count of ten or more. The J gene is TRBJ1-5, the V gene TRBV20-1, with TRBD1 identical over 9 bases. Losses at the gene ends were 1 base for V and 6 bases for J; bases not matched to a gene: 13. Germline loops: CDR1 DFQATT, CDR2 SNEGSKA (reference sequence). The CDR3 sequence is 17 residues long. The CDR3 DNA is TGCAGTGCTAGAGCCCTCCCGGGACAGGGTATCTTTCAGCCCCAGCATTTT. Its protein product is CSARALPGQGIFQPQHF.